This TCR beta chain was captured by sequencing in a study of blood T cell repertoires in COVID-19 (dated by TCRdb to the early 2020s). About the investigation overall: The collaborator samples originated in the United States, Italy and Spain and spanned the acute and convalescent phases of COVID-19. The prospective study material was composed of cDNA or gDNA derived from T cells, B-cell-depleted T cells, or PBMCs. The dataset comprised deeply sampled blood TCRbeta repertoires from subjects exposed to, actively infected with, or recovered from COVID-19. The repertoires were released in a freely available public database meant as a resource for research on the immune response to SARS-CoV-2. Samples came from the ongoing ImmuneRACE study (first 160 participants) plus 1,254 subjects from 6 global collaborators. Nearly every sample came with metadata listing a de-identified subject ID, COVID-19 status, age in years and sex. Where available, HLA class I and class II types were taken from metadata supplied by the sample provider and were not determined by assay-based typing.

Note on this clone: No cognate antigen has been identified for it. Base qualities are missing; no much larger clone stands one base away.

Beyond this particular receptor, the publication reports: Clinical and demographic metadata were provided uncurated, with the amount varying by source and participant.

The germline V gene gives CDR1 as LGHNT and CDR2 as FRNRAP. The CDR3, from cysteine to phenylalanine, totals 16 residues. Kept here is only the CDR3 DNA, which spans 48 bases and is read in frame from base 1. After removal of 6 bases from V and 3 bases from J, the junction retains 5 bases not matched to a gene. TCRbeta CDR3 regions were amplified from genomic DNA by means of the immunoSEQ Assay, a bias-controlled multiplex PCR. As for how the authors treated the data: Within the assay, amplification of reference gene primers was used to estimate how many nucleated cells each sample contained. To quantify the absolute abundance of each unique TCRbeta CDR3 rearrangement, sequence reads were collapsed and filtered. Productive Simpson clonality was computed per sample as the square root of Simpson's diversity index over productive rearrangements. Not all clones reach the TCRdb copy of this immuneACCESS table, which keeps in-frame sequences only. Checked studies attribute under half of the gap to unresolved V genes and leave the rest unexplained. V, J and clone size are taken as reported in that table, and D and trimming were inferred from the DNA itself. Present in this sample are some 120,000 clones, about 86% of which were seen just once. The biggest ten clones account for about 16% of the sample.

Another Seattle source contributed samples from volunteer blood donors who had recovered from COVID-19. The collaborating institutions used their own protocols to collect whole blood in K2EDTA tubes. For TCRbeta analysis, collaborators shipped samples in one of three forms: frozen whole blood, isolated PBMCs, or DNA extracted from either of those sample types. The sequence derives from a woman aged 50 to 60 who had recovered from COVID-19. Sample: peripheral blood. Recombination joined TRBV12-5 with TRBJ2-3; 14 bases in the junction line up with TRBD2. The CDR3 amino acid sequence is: CASGPGTSGRTDTQYF. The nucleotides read TGTGCTAGTGGACCCGGGACTAGCGGGAGAACAGATACGCAGTATTTT.